This record concerns one T cell receptor beta chain sequence. Its antigen is undetermined. V lost 4 bases to trimming and J lost 5 bases; unmatched junction nucleotides: 12. This CDR3 spans 16 amino acids. Germline V gene lookup returns CDR1 SGDLS and CDR2 YYNGEE. This sample stems from a study of cytomegalovirus exposure and HLA in healthy donors. Whole-study context: Samples from HLA-typed donors yielded 65 million to 85 million unique TCRs in an early data release. Genetic ancestry analysis placed approximately 78% of the 300 to 500 donors that were genotyped in the Caucasian-associated cluster. Whole-study results and caveats: It was shown in a later analysis that HLA-associated TCR beta chains were more clonally expanded than other, equally common chains. The later analysis indicated that the majority of CMV-associated TCR beta chains appeared HLA-restricted.

Primers: 60 Vbeta forward and 13 Jbeta reverse. Measured with immunoSEQ multiplex PCR; TCRdb has only the in-frame clones, and not every one. This table has about 140,000 clones, approximately 71% appearing once. The rearrangement links TRBV9 to TRBJ2-5; 9 bases agree with TRBD2. This TCR was recovered from a man aged 25-45 years in good health and CMV-seronegative. The sequencing sample was made of PBMCs. The CDR3, as DNA: TGTGCCAGCAGCAGGCAGGCGGGACTAGCAGCTGAGACCCAGTACTTC. This codes for CASSRQAGLAAETQYF.